The rows below give T cell receptor beta chains drawn from one sample of a study of neurological immune-mediated disorders. TCRdb ran MiXCR on the 5' RACE reads and lists one entry per CDR3 protein. The data show tens of thousands of distinct CDR3 sequences, 10% seen once. Sequences were obtained from PBMCs. The source of these receptors is a middle-aged man in good health. Each CDR3 is given with its conserved first and last residue. The D gene is left open where the match is weak. Size is omitted from some rows. Given values are once, few, many or a class for expanded clones.

TRBV7-2	TRBJ2-7	many	NA	TGTGCCAGCAGCTTAACAGGGTCCCACTACGAGCAGTACTTC	CASSLTGSHYEQYF
TRBV11-2	TRBJ1-1	many	TRBD1	TGTGCCAGCAGCTTACGGGACAGGGGGAACACTGAAGCTTTCTTT	CASSLRDRGNTEAFF
TRBV9	TRBJ2-1	many	NA	TGTGCCAGCAGCGTTTTGGACGGGGGAAGGTATGAGCAGTTCTTC	CASSVLDGGRYEQFF
TRBV5-1	TRBJ2-1	many	NA	TGCGCCAGCAGGTGGACAGATTACAATGAGCAGTTCTTC	CASRWTDYNEQFF
TRBV29-1	TRBJ2-7	many	NA	TGCAGCGCCTCCGGGGGTGACTACGAGCAGTACTTC	CSASGGDYEQYF
TRBV7-2	TRBJ1-1	many	NA	TGTGCCAGCAGTAGAAAGGGGAACACTGAAGCTTTCTTT	CASSRKGNTEAFF
TRBV20-1	TRBJ2-2	many	NA	TGCAGTGCTAGTACTAGCTGGGCCGGGGAGCTGTTTTTT	CSASTSWAGELFF
TRBV2	TRBJ2-7	NA	TRBD1	TGTGCCAGCATCCAGGACAGGGAGTCCTACGAGCAGTACTTC	CASIQDRESYEQYF
TRBV7-8	TRBJ1-1	many	NA	TGTGCCAGCAGCTTGGGGGGACACACTGAAGCTTTCTTT	CASSLGGHTEAFF
TRBV6-5	TRBJ2-7	few	TRBD2	TGTGCCAGCGGACTAGCGGGAGGAATGGCCTCCTACGAGCAGTACTTC	CASGLAGGMASYEQYF
TRBV27	TRBJ1-6	many	NA	TGTGCCAGCAGTAACGAATTACACTATAATTCACCCCTCCACTTT	CASSNELHYNSPLHF
TRBV20-1	TRBJ2-1	many	NA	TGCAGTGCTCTAGTTGACAATGAGCAGTTCTTC	CSALVDNEQFF
TRBV29-1	TRBJ2-3	many	NA	TGCAGCTTCACACGGGGGAGCGGGAGCACAGATACGCAGTATTTT	CSFTRGSGSTDTQYF
TRBV11-2	TRBJ1-5	many	TRBD1	TGTGCCAGCAGCTTAGGGGGGACAGTCAATCAGCCCCAGCATTTT	CASSLGGTVNQPQHF
TRBV12-3/TRBV12-4	TRBJ2-4	many	TRBD1	TGTGCCAGCAGTTTTAGGGACAGTGGATTCCTAGCCAAAAACATTCAGTACTTC	CASSFRDSGFLAKNIQYF
TRBV9	TRBJ2-2	many	TRBD2	TGTGCCAGCAGCATTAGCGGGTCGAACACCGGGGAGCTGTTTTTT	CASSISGSNTGELFF
TRBV3-1	TRBJ2-1	many	NA	TGTGCCAGCAGCCAAGAACTTCCAGGGGCCAATGAGCAGTTCTTC	CASSQELPGANEQFF
TRBV5-1	TRBJ2-2	many	NA	TGCGCCAGCAGCTTCGACGGGCCGACCGGGGAGCTGTTTTTT	CASSFDGPTGELFF
TRBV20-1	TRBJ2-1	many	TRBD2	TGCAGTGCTAGAGATACTAGCGGGAGAGACTACAATGAGCAGTTCTTC	CSARDTSGRDYNEQFF
TRBV10-3	TRBJ2-2	many	TRBD1	TGTGCCATCAGTGCCGACAGGGTAGGCACCGGGGAGCTGTTTTTT	CAISADRVGTGELFF
TRBV6-5	TRBJ2-1	many	TRBD2	TGTGCCAGCAGTTACTCCGGGACTAGCGGGAGACCCTACAATGAGCAGTTCTTC	CASSYSGTSGRPYNEQFF
TRBV5-1	TRBJ1-2	many	NA	TGCGCCAGCAGCGAGAGGCCGTCCTCTACTAACTATGGCTACACCTTC	CASSERPSSTNYGYTF
TRBV6-5	TRBJ2-1	NA	TRBD2	TGTGCCAGCAGCCATGGACTAGCGGGAGGGACCAATGAGCAGTTCTTC	CASSHGLAGGTNEQFF
TRBV11-1	TRBJ2-7	NA	NA	TGTGCCAGCAGCTCAGGGCAGATCTACGAGCAGTACTTC	CASSSGQIYEQYF
TRBV5-1	TRBJ2-2	NA	TRBD1	TGCGCCAGCAGCTCCGGGACAGGGGGGATCGGGAACACCGGGGAGCTGTTTTTT	CASSSGTGGIGNTGELFF
TRBV12-3/TRBV12-4	TRBJ2-7	many	NA	TGTGCCAGCAGTTTCGGACACCTCGAGCAGTACTTC	CASSFGHLEQYF
TRBV10-3	TRBJ2-3	many	NA	TGTGCCATCAGGGCAGCAGATACGCAGTATTTT	CAIRAADTQYF
TRBV6-6	TRBJ2-5	many	NA	TGTGCCAGCAGTTACCGGATAACCTTTGGAGAGACCCAGTACTTC	CASSYRITFGETQYF
TRBV27	TRBJ1-4	many	NA	TGTGCCAGCAGTCCCACCCGAAGTCGGTTTAATGAAAAACTGTTTTTT	CASSPTRSRFNEKLFF
TRBV7-3	TRBJ2-3	few	TRBD2	TGTGCCAGCAGCTTGAGACTAGCGGGGGGGATAGATACGCAGTATTTT	CASSLRLAGGIDTQYF
TRBV20-1	TRBJ2-5	few	NA	TGCAGTGCTAGCCTTAGGAAGGGGTACCAAGAGACCCAGTACTTC	CSASLRKGYQETQYF
TRBV20-1	TRBJ2-2	many	NA	TGCAGTGCGCCTCAGGGGTCTACCGGGGAGCTGTTTTTT	CSAPQGSTGELFF
TRBV5-5	TRBJ2-2	many	TRBD1	TGTGCCAGCAGCTTGCCGACCCACAGGGGAAGGGAGCTGTTTTTT	CASSLPTHRGRELFF
TRBV6-5	TRBJ2-2	few	TRBD2	TGTGCCAGCAGTTTGGGGCTAGCGGGCGGGCCCGGGGAGCTGTTTTTT	CASSLGLAGGPGELFF
TRBV28	TRBJ1-5	many	NA	TGTGCCAGCAGTTATTACGGGGCCGCAGACTTAAATCAGCCCCAGCATTTT	CASSYYGAADLNQPQHF
TRBV7-2	TRBJ2-1	many	NA	TGTGCCAGCAGCCTGAGGGAGCAGTTCTTC	CASSLREQFF
TRBV20-1	TRBJ2-1	many	NA	TGCAGTGCTAGAGATTTTAGGGGCGGGGGGACAGAATTCAATGAGCAGTTCTTC	CSARDFRGGGTEFNEQFF
TRBV27	TRBJ2-2	many	TRBD1	TGTGCCAGCTCTTCCGGGACAGACCCTACGAACACCGGGGAGCTGTTTTTT	CASSSGTDPTNTGELFF
TRBV15	TRBJ1-2	many	TRBD1	TGTGCCACCAGCAGAGTTCGGACAGGGCATGGCTATGGCTACACCTTC	CATSRVRTGHGYGYTF
TRBV4-2	TRBJ2-7	many	TRBD2	TGTGCCAGCAGCCAAGAAGAGCGGGAGACCTACGAGCAGTACTTC	CASSQEERETYEQYF
TRBV20-1	TRBJ1-5	many	NA	TGCAGTGCTAGAGGCTGGGGGATGAGCAATCAGCCCCAGCATTTT	CSARGWGMSNQPQHF
TRBV30	TRBJ1-1	many	NA	TGTGCCTGGAGTAAGTCGAACACTGAAGCTTTCTTT	CAWSKSNTEAFF
TRBV6-1	TRBJ2-7	few	TRBD2	TGTGCCAGCAGTGAAGGCCCCCGGACTAGCCGATACTACGAGCAGTACTTC	CASSEGPRTSRYYEQYF
TRBV6-2/TRBV6-3	TRBJ1-5	many	NA	TGTGCCAGCAGTTACAGAGGCAGCCAAGTGAATCAGCCCCAGCATTTT	CASSYRGSQVNQPQHF
TRBV12-3/TRBV12-4	TRBJ2-1	few	NA	TGTGCCAGCAGTTTTTCTGAATTCAATGAGCAGTTCTTC	CASSFSEFNEQFF
TRBV12-3/TRBV12-4	TRBJ2-4	few	NA	TGTGCCAGCAGTTCTTCAAGCGGGGCCAAAAACATTCAGTACTTC	CASSSSSGAKNIQYF
TRBV7-2	TRBJ2-7	many	NA	TGTGCCAGCAGCCGAAACGCAGCCTACGAGCAGTACTTC	CASSRNAAYEQYF
TRBV6-9	TRBJ2-7	NA	NA	TGTGCCAGCAGTTGCCCCACCGGACAGAATAACGAGCAGTACTTC	CASSCPTGQNNEQYF
TRBV27	TRBJ1-2	many	NA	TGTGCCAGCAGTTTATTGGGGTTCTATGGCTACACCTTC	CASSLLGFYGYTF
TRBV5-1	TRBJ2-3	many	NA	TGCGCCAGCAGCCCCCCCCAGGGCAGGCCTAGCACAGATACGCAGTATTTT	CASSPPQGRPSTDTQYF
TRBV5-1	TRBJ2-7	many	TRBD1	TGCGCCAGCAGCTTGCAGGGTCAGGGGACAGATACTTACGAGCAGTACTTC	CASSLQGQGTDTYEQYF
TRBV6-5	TRBJ1-4	many	NA	TGTGCCAGCAGGTCACAGGGTCAATATGAAAAACTGTTTTTT	CASRSQGQYEKLFF
TRBV7-7	TRBJ2-3	many	NA	TGTGCCAGCAGCTTAGGAAATGCGGGAGATACGCAGTATTTT	CASSLGNAGDTQYF
TRBV11-1	TRBJ2-7	many	NA	TGTGCCAGCAGCCCTGGGACGAGTTTCGGCGAGCAGTACTTC	CASSPGTSFGEQYF
TRBV29-1	TRBJ1-5	many	NA	TGCAGCGTTTCGTTGGGGTTGGGTCAGCCCCAGCATTTT	CSVSLGLGQPQHF
TRBV29-1	TRBJ1-1	many	NA	TGCAGCGTTGAAGAATGGTATCGCACTGAAGCTTTCTTT	CSVEEWYRTEAFF
TRBV6-6	TRBJ2-3	many	TRBD2	TGTGCCAGCAGTTCTCGTCTAGCGGGAGGGTATACGCAGTATTTT	CASSSRLAGGYTQYF